One and the same sample provided the 24 T cell receptor beta chains below, sequenced in a study of technical replicates of blood from several donors. Sequenced by immunoSEQ multiplex PCR; TCRdb stores in-frame clones only, minus some. Among about 81,000 clones listed, approximately 96% were seen once. Sample: T cells isolated from PBMCs. Receptors originate from a human donor in good health.

The rearrangement links TRBV19 to TRBJ1-5; D unresolved. The V end lost 10 bases, the J end lost 0 bases, and 19 bases lay between the germline ends. The germline CDR1 and CDR2 sequences are LNHDA and SQIVND (reference sequence). The CDR3 runs 16 residues. The CDR3 DNA reads as TGTGCCACCTCCACAGCCGTCCTCTATAGCAATCAGCCCCAGCATTTT. It is translated as CATSTAVLYSNQPQHF.

This rearrangement joins TRBV9 to TRBJ2-7; 7 positions agree with TRBD2. The CDR3 contains 14 residues. The germline CDR1 and CDR2 sequences are SGDLS and YYNGEE. V lost 4 bases, J lost 2 bases, and 6 bases stayed unmatched. The CDR3 loop reads CASSLRTSAYEQYF. Written as DNA, the CDR3 is TGTGCCAGCAGCCTTCGGACTAGTGCCTACGAGCAGTACTTC.

A note on this clone: One end of the junction varies from germline; a read error may be responsible. This chain joins TRBV7-7 and TRBJ2-5; 12 bases are shared with TRBD1. The CDR3 is 16 residues long. Germline CDR1 is SSHAT and CDR2 is FNYEAQ (reference sequence). This CDR3 is CASSRTGTGGLETQYF. Written as DNA, the CDR3 is TGTGCTAGCAGCCGCACCGGGACAGGGGGCCTGGAGACCCAGTACTTC.

The chain is built from TRBV11-3 and TRBJ2-3, with 9 nucleotides matching TRBD2. With V trimmed by 5 bases and J by 0 bases, 9 bases remained unmatched. The CDR3 covers 17 residues. Looked up from germline, CDR1 is SGHNT and CDR2 is YENEEA. The CDR3 is CASSKLGLASSTDTQYF. The DNA for the CDR3 is TGTGCCAGCAGCAAATTGGGACTAGCATCTAGCACAGATACGCAGTATTTT.

The chain couples TRBV6-1 to TRBJ1-3; the D is unclear. This CDR3 has 13 amino acids. Germline CDR1 and CDR2: MNHNS and SASEGT. V lost 4 bases to trimming and J lost 2 bases, with 6 bases between them. This CDR3 is CASSGQAGNTIYF. The CDR3 bases are TGTGCCAGCAGTGGTCAGGCTGGAAACACCATATATTTT.

The genes are TRBV10-2 and TRBJ1-5; TRBD1 aligns across 12 bases. The CDR3 sequence is 16 residues long. The germline V gene has CDR1 WSHSY and CDR2 SAAADI. V lost 4 bases and J lost 7; bases outside the gene matches: 8. The CDR3 region has the DNA TGCGCCAGCAGTGGATTGGGACAGGGGGCTTTGCAGCCCCAGCATTTT. The encoded protein is CASSGLGQGALQPQHF.

The chain employs TRBV5-1 and TRBJ2-3, with D possibly being TRBD1 (5 bases). The CDR3 covers 17 residues. V was cut by 0 bases and J by 0 bases, with 14 bases left in between. Germline values: CDR1 SGHRS, CDR2 YFSETQ. Written as DNA, the CDR3 is TGCGCCAGCAGCTTGGGCCCTCAGGGAAGTAGCACAGATACGCAGTATTTT. Translating gives CASSLGPQGSSTDTQYF.

The J gene is TRBJ2-7, the V gene TRBV10-1; 14 positions agree with TRBD2. CDR3 length equals 13 residues. Germline loops: CDR1 WNHNN, CDR2 SYGVQD (reference sequence). With V trimmed by 5 bases and J by 10 bases, 4 bases remained unmatched. The DNA of the CDR3 is TGCGCCAGCAGTCCCGGGACTAGCGGGAGACAGTACTTC. Residues: CASSPGTSGRQYF.

The CDR3 reads CASSVDGKGLDTQYF. In DNA, the CDR3 is TGTGCCAGCAGCGTAGACGGGAAGGGCTTGGATACGCAGTATTTT. The chain couples TRBV9 to TRBJ2-3, with D possibly matching TRBD2 (5 bases). This CDR3 is 15 amino acids long. The germline V gene has CDR1 SGDLS and CDR2 YYNGEE. V lost 0 bases and J lost 6, with 14 bases in between. The whole variable domain, filled in from reference TRBV9 and TRBJ2-3, reads DSGVTQTPKHLITATGQRVTLRCSPRSGDLSVYWYQQSLDQGLQFLIQYYNGEERAKGNILERFSAQQFPDLHSELNLSSLELGDSALYFCASSVDGKGLDTQYFGPGTRLTVL.

This sequence joins TRBV5-6 and TRBJ2-5; TRBD2 matches 13 bases. The V and J ends lost 4 bases and 4 bases, in that order; junction bases with no gene match: 4. CDR1 and CDR2 (germline): SGHDT, YYEEEE. The length of the CDR3 is 15 residues. The CDR3 DNA is TGTGCCAGCAGCACTAGCGGGAGGGCCGGAGAGACCCAGTACTTC. It yields the protein CASSTSGRAGETQYF.

The chain carries TRBV14 and TRBJ2-3, with unresolved D. Looked up from germline, CDR1 is SGHDN and CDR2 is FVKESK. The CDR3 length is 12 residues. Deletions cut 1 base from V and 7 bases from J, with 6 bases between. The CDR3 sequence: CASSQGSNTQYF. The CDR3 DNA sequence: TGTGCCAGCAGCCAAGGTTCCAATACGCAGTATTTT.

The chain combines TRBV11-2 with TRBJ2-7, with D possibly being TRBD2 (6 bases). The CDR3 is made up of 15 amino acids. V was pared by 5 bases and J by 2 bases, with 16 bases between. CDR1 is SGHAT and CDR2 is FQNNGV in the germline V gene. The CDR3 DNA is TGTGCCAGCAGCCCCGCCAGCGGGCCAACCTACGAGCAGTACTTC. This codes for CASSPASGPTYEQYF.

J is TRBJ1-2 and V is TRBV6-5; D uncertain. The V gene's germline CDR1 is MNHEY and CDR2 SVGAGI. The CDR3 consists of 13 residues. V was trimmed by 2 bases and J by 4 bases, leaving 8 bases between them. The CDR3 protein is CASSYATAYGYTF. CDR3 nucleotides: TGTGCCAGCAGTTACGCCACAGCCTATGGCTACACCTTC.

The V call is TRBV30, the J call TRBJ2-2; 15 bases fit TRBD2. The ends lost 3 bases at V and 7 bases at J; junction bases unmatched: 9. Germline V CDR1 and CDR2: GTSNPN, SVGIG (reference sequence). The CDR3 consists of 17 residues. The CDR3 bases are TGTGCCTGGAGAACATTAGGACTAGCGGGAGGGATCGGGGAGCTGTTTTTT. Translating it yields CAWRTLGLAGGIGELFF.

The chain links TRBV28 to TRBJ1-5; 11 bases are shared with TRBD1. Per germline, CDR1 MDHEN and CDR2 SYDVKM. The CDR3 spans 15 residues. Unmatched junction bases numbered 8, after V lost 6 bases and J lost 7 bases. CDR3 DNA sequence: TGTGCCAGCAGCAAGGGACAGGGGGGAAGCCAGCCCCAGCATTTT. Translating it yields CASSKGQGGSQPQHF.

This chain connects TRBV4-1 to TRBJ1-1; tentatively, D is TRBD1 (5 bases). The V gene's germline CDR1 is MGHRA and CDR2 YSYEKL. V was cut by 5 bases and J by 0 bases, with 25 bases left in between. This CDR3 spans 19 amino acids. CDR3 sequence (DNA): TGCGCCAGCAGCTATGCGGTCCCGGGGAGGGGTGTCATGAACACTGAAGCTTTCTTT. Translated, it gives CASSYAVPGRGVMNTEAFF.

CDR3 DNA sequence: TGTGCCAGCACCTCCTATAGCGTCCCCTACAATGAGCAGTTCTTC. Translating it yields CASTSYSVPYNEQFF. This chain joins TRBV11-2 and TRBJ2-1; maybe TRBD2 (5 bases). Trimming shortened V by 7 bases and J by 2 bases, and 15 bases separated the two germline ends. CDR1 SGHAT and CDR2 FQNNGV come from the germline V gene. The CDR3 is made up of 15 amino acids.

The chain links TRBV29-1 to TRBJ2-3; 7 bases align to TRBD2. This CDR3 has 13 residues. The V gene end was trimmed by 6 bases and the J gene end by 8 bases; junction bases not matched to a gene: 11. Germline CDR1 is SQVTM and CDR2 is ANQGSEA. CDR3 residues: CSVREGSGGTQYF. DNA of the CDR3: TGCAGCGTAAGGGAGGGTAGTGGGGGTACGCAGTATTTT.

The J gene is TRBJ1-5, the V gene TRBV27; 7 positions agree with TRBD1. V gave up 3 bases and J gave up 3 bases; unmatched junction bases: 2. Germline V gene data show CDR1 as MNHEY and CDR2 as SMNVEV (reference sequence). The CDR3 is 14 amino acids. The CDR3 sequence: CASSLTGYNQPQHF. The CDR3, as DNA: TGTGCCAGCAGTTTGACAGGGTACAATCAGCCCCAGCATTTT.

The rearrangement links TRBV10-1 to TRBJ2-5, with TRBD2 identical over 9 bases. Germline loops: CDR1 WNHNN, CDR2 SYGVQD (reference sequence). The CDR3 extends over 15 amino acids. The V gene end was trimmed by 0 bases and the J gene end by 5 bases; junction bases not matched to a gene: 4. The CDR3, as DNA: TGCGCCAGCAGTGAGTCTAGCGGGAGTGGGGAGACCCAGTACTTC. Encoded protein: CASSESSGSGETQYF.

Written as DNA, the CDR3 is TGTGCCAGCAGCTTAACCCCACGGACAGGGGGGCTCAGGGAGACCCAGTACTTC. Amino acid sequence: CASSLTPRTGGLRETQYF. The chain couples TRBV7-2 to TRBJ2-5; 10 bases line up with TRBD1. V lost 2 bases, J lost 5 bases, and 14 bases stayed unmatched. Germline CDR1 reads SGHTA; CDR2 reads FQGNSA. This CDR3 is 18 amino acids long.

This chain links TRBV2 with TRBJ1-5; TRBD1 matches 9 bases. The trim removed 6 bases at V and 5 bases at J, leaving 5 bases unmatched. This CDR3 is built from 14 residues. Germline V gene data show CDR1 as SNHLY and CDR2 as FYNNEI. CDR3 sequence: CASRGQGGYQPQHF. DNA of the CDR3: TGTGCCAGCAGGGGACAGGGAGGATATCAGCCCCAGCATTTT.

The chain's CDR3 is CASSYDRTNYGYTF. CDR3 in DNA: TGCGCCAGCAGTTATGACAGGACAAACTATGGCTACACCTTC. V gene TRBV5-1 combines with J gene TRBJ1-2; possibly TRBD1 for D (6 bases). Trimming removed 5 bases at V and 2 bases at J, with 13 bases between. This CDR3 is 14 amino acids long. Looked up from germline, CDR1 is SGHRS and CDR2 is YFSETQ.

The J gene is TRBJ2-3, the V gene TRBV4-2; 9 bases fit TRBD2. Germline V gene data show CDR1 as LGHNA and CDR2 as YNFKEQ. V was clipped by 0 bases and J by 2 bases; unmatched bases: 6. This CDR3 spans 17 amino acids. The CDR3 coding sequence is TGTGCCAGCAGCCAAGATAAGGCTAGCGGGATCACAGATACGCAGTATTTT. Its translation: CASSQDKASGITDTQYF.